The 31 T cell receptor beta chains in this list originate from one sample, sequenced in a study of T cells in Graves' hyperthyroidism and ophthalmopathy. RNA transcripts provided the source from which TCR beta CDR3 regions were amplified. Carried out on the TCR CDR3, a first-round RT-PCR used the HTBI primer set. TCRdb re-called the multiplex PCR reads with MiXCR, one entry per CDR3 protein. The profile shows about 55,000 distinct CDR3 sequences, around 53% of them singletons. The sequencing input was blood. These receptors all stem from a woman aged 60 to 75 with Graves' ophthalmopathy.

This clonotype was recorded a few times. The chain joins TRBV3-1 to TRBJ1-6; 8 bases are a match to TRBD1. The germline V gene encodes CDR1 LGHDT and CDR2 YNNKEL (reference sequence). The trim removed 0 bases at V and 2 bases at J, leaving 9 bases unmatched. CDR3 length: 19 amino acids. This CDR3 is CASSQEIAGTGPYNSPLHF. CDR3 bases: TGTGCCAGCAGCCAAGAAATAGCGGGGACAGGTCCCTATAATTCACCCCTCCACTTT.

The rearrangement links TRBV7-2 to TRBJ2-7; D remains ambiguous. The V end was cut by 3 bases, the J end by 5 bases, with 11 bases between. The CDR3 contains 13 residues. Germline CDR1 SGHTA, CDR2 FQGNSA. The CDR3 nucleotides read TGTGCCAGCAGCTTGGGGTATGTGAACGAGCAGTACTTC. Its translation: CASSLGYVNEQYF.

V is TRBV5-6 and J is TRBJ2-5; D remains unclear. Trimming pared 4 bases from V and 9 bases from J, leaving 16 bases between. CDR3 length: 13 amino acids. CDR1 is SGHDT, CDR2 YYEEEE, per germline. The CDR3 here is CASSPDRAGAQYF. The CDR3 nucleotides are TGTGCCAGCAGCCCGGACCGAGCTGGGGCCCAGTACTTC.

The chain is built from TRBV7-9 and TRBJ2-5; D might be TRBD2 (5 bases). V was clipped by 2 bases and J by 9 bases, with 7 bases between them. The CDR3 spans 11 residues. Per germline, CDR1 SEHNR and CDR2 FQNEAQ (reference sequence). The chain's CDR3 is CASSLMEAQYF. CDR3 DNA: TGTGCCAGCAGCTTAATGGAGGCCCAGTACTTC.

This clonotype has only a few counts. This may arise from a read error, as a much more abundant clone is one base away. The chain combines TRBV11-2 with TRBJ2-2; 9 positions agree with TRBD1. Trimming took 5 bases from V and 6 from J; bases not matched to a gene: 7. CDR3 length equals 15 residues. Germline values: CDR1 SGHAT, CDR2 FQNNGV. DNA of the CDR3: TGTGCCAGCAGCGCAAGAGACAGGGGGGCCGGGGAGCTGTTTTTT. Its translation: CASSARDRGAGELFF.

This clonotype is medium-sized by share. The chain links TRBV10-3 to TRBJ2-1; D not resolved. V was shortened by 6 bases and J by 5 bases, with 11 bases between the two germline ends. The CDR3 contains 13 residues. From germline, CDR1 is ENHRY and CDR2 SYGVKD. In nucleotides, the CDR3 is TGTGCCATCAGAAACAGCCCAGACAATGAGCAGTTCTTC. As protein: CAIRNSPDNEQFF.

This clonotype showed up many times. The CDR3 sequence: CASSQNPNTGELFF. The CDR3 region has the DNA TGCGCCAGCAGCCAGAACCCGAACACCGGGGAGCTGTTTTTT. The V call is TRBV4-1, the J call TRBJ2-2; no clear D. The CDR3 loop spans 14 amino acids. Germline V gene lookup returns CDR1 MGHRA and CDR2 YSYEKL. The V end was cut by 3 bases, the J end by 0 bases, with 5 bases between.

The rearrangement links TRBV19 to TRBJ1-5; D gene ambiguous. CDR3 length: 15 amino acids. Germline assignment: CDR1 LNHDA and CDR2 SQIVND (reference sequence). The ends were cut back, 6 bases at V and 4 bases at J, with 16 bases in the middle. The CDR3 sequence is CASRFSLGANQPQHF. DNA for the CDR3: TGTGCCAGTAGGTTTTCGTTGGGAGCGAATCAGCCCCAGCATTTT.

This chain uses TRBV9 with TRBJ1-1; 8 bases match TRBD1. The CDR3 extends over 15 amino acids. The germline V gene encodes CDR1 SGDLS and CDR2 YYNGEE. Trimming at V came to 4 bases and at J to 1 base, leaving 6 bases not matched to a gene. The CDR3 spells CASSPQDRANTEAFF. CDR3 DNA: TGTGCCAGCAGCCCTCAGGACAGGGCGAACACTGAAGCTTTCTTT.

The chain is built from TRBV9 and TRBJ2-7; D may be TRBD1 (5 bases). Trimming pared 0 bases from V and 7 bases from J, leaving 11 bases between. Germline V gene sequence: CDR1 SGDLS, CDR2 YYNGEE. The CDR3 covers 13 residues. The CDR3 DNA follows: TGTGCCAGCAGCGTAGGTCCAGCAGGGGAGCAGTACTTC. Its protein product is CASSVGPAGEQYF.

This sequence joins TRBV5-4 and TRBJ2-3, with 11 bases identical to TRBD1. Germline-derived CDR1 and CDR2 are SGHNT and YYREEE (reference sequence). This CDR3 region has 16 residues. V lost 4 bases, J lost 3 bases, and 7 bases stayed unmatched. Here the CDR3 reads CASSLAGTGGTDTQYF. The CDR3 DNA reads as TGTGCCAGCAGCCTTGCCGGGACAGGGGGGACAGATACGCAGTATTTT.

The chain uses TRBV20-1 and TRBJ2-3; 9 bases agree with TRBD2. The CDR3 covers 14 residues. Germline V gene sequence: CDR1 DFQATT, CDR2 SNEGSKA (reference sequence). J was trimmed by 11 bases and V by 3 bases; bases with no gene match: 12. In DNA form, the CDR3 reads TGCAGTGCTAGTGCGGCTAGCGGGGACAATGAGCAGTATTTT. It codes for CSASAASGDNEQYF.

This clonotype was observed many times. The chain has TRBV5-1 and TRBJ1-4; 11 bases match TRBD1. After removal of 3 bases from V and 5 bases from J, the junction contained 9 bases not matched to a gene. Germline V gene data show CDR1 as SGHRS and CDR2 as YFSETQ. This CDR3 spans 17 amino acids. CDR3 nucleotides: TGCGCCAGCAGCTCGTCCCGGGACAGGGGGATAAATGAAAAACTGTTTTTT. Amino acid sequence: CASSSSRDRGINEKLFF.

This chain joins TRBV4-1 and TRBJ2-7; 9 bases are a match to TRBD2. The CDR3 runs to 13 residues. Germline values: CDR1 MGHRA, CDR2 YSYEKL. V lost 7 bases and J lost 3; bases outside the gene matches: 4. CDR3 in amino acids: CASMGAGGYEQYF. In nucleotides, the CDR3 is TGCGCCAGCATGGGAGCGGGGGGCTACGAGCAGTACTTC.

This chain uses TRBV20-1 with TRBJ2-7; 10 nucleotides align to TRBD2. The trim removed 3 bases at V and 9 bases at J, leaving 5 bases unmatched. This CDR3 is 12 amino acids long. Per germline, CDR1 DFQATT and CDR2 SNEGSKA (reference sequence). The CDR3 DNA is TGCAGTGCTAGGACGGGACTAGCGAGGCAGTACTTC. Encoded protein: CSARTGLARQYF.

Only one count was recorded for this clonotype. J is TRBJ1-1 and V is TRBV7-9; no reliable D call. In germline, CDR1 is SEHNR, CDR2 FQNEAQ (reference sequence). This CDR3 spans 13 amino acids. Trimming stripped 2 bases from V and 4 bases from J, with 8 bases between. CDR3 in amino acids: CASSLTGLTEAFF. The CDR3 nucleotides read TGTGCCAGCAGCTTAACCGGACTCACTGAAGCTTTCTTT.

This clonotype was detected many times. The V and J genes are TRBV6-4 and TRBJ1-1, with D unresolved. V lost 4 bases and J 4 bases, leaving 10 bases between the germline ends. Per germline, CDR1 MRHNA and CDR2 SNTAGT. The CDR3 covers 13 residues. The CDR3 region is CASSANRGTEAFF. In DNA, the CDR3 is TGTGCCAGCAGTGCAAACAGAGGCACTGAAGCTTTCTTT.

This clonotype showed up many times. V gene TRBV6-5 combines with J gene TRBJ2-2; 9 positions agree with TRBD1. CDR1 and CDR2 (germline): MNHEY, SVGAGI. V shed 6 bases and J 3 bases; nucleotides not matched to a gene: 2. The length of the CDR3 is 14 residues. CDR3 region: CASSYRGHTGELFF. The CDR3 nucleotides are TGTGCCAGCAGCTACAGGGGGCACACCGGGGAGCTGTTTTTT.

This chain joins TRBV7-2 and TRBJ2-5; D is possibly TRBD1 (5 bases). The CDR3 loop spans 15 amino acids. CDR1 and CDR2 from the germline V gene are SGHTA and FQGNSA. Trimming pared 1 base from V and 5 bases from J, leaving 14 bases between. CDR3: CASSLEGFGLETQYF. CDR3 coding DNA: TGTGCCAGCAGCTTAGAGGGGTTTGGCTTGGAGACCCAGTACTTC.

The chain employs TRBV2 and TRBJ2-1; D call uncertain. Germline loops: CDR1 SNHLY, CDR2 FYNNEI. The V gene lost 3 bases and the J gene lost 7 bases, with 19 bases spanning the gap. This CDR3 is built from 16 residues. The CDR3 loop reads CASSDLGSLVLNEQFF. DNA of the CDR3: TGTGCCAGCAGTGATCTCGGCAGTTTAGTGTTAAATGAGCAGTTCTTC.

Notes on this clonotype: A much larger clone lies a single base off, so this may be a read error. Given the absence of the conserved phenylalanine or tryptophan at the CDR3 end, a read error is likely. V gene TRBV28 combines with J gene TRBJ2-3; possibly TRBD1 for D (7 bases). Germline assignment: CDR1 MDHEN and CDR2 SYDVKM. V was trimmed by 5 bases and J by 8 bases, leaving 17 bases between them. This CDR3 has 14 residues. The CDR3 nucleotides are TGTGCCAGCAGTCCCGCCCCAGGGGGGTCTACGCAGTATCTT. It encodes CASSPAPGGSTQYL.

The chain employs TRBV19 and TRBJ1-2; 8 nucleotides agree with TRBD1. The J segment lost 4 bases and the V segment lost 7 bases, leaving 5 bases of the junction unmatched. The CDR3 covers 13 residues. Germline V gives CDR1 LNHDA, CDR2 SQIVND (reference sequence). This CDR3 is CASKAGGGYGYTF. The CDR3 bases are TGTGCCAGTAAGGCAGGGGGCGGCTATGGCTACACCTTC.

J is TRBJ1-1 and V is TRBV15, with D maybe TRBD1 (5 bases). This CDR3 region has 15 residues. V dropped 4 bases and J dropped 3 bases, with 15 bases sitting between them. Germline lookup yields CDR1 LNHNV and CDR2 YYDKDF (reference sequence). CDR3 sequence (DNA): TGTGCCACCAGCATAACCAGCGGGGCCTACACTGAAGCTTTCTTT. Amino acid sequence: CATSITSGAYTEAFF. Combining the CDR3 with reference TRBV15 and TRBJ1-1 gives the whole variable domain DAMVIQNPRYQVTQFGKPVTLSCSQTLNHNVMYWYQQKSSQAPKLLFHYYDKDFNNEADTPDNFQSRRPNTSFCFLDIRSPGLGDTAMYLCATSITSGAYTEAFFGQGTRLTVV.

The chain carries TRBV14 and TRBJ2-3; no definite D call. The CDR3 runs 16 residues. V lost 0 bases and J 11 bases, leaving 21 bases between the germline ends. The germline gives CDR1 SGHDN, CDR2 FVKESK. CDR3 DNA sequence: TGTGCCAGCAGCCAAGATTTCAGGTACCGCTACAATGAGCAGTATTTT. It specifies CASSQDFRYRYNEQYF.

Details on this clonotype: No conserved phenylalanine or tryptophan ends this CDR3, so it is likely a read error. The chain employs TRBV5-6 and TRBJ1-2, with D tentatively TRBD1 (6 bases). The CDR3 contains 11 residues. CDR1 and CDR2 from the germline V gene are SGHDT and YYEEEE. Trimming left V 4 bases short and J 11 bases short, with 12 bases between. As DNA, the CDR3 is TGTGCCAGCAGCCCTAGAGGGGGATACACCTAC. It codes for CASSPRGGYTY.

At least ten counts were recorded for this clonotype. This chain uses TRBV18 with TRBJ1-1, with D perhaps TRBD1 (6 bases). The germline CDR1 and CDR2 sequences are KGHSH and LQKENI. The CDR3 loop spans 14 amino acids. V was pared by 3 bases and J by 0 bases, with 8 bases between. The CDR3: CASSPGTLNTEAFF. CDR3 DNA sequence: TGTGCCAGCTCACCCGGGACACTGAACACTGAAGCTTTCTTT.

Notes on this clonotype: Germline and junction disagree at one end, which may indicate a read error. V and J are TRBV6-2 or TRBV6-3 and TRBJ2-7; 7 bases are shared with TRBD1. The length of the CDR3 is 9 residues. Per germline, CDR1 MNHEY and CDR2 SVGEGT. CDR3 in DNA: TGTGCCACCACTGACAGGGTGACTTTC. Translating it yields CATTDRVTF.

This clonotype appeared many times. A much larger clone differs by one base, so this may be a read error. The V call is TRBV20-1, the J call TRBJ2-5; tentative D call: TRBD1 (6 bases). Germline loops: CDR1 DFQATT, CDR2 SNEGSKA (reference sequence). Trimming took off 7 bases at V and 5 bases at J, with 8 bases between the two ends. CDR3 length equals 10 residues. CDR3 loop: CSVGQETQYF. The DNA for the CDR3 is TGCAGTGTCGGACAGGAGACCCAGTACTTC.

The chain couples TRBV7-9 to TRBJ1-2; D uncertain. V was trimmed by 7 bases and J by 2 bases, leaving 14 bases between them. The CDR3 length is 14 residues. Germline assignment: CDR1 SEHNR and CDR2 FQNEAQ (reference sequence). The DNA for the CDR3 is TGTGCCAGCACGTCCGGCAGTCTAAACTATGGCTACACCTTC. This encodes CASTSGSLNYGYTF.

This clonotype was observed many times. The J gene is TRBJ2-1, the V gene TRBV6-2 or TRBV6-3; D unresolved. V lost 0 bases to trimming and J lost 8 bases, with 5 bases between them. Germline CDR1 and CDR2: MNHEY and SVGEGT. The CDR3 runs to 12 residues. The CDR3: CASSYSVHEQFF. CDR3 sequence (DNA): TGTGCCAGCAGTTACTCGGTACATGAGCAGTTCTTC.

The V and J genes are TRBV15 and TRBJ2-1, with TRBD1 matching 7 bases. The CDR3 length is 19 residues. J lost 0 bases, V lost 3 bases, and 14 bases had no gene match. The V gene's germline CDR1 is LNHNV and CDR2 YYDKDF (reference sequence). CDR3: CATSRPDRAVDPSYNEQFF. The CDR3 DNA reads TGTGCCACCAGCAGGCCTGACAGGGCGGTGGACCCCTCCTACAATGAGCAGTTCTTC.